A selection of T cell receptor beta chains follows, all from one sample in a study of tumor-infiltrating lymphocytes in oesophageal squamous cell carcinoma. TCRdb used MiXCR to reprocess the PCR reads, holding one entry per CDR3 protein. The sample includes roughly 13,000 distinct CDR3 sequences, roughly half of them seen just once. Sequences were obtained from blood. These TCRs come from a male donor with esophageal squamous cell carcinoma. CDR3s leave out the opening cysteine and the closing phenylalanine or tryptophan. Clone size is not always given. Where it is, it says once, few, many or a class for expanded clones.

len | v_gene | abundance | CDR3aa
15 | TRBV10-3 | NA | AISEWQPLRRGDTQY
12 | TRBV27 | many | ASRSGTGVNEQF
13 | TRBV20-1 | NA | SASDWTSGKSEQF
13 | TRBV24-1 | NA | AADGGDAGANVLT
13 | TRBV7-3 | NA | ASSSTPGTYNEQY
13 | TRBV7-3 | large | ASSLAGLLGETQY
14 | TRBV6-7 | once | ASSQRPGLRTYEQY
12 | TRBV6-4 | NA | ASSDSLEAGELF
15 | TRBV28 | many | ASSLPGTRTSNQPQH
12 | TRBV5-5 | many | ASSPSGVLSTQY
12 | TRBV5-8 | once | ASSFQGNSYEQY
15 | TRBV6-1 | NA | ASSDFLGPRGNQPQH
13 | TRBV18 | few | ASSTAARGGYGYT
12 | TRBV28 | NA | ASSLGPVIDTQY
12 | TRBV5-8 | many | ASTLAGVMNEQF
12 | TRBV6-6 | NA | ASSRTGGHQPQH
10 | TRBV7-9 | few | ASSFKAYEQY
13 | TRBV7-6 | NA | ASSPGTTYSYEQY
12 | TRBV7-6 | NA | ASSRHDRLEIQY
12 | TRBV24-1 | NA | ATSGTSGSNEQF
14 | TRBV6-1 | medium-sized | ASSATSGSGQETQY
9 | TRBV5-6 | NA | ASSRNTEAF
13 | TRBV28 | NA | ASTGTGDFTDTQY
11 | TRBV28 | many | ASTDRIFGEQF
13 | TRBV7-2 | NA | ASTLSWARTYEQY
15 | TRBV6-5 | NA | ASSRGTGGYIHNEQF
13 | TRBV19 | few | ASSISVGRSGEQY
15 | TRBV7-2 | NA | ASSLAGTSGRTGELF
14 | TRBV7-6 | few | ASSLDRTDYSATQY
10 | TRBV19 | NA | ASRGLNQPQH
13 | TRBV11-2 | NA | ASSLYHRSTDTQY
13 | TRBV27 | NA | ASSLAGYSNQPQH
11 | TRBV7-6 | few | ASSKRNPGELF
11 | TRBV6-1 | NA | ASSEGPGDEQF
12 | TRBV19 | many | ASSNGGMNTEAF
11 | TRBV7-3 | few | ASSREYQETQY
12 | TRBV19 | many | ASTTGQGTDTQY
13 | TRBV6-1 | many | ASSLASGRKETQY